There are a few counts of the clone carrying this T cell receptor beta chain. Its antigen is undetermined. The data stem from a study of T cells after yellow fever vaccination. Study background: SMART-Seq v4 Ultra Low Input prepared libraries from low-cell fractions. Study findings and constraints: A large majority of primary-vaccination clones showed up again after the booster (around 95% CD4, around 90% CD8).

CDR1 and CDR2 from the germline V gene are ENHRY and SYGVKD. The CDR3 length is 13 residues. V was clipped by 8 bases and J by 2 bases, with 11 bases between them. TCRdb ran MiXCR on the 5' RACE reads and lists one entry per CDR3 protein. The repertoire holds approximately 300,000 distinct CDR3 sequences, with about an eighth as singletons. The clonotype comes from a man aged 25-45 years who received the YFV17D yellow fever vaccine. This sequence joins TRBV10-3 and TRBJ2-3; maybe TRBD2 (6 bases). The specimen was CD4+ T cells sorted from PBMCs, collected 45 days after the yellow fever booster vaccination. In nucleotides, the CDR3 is TGTGCCATCTCGCGGGAAGCCACAGATACGCAGTATTTT. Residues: CAISREATDTQYF.